The 29 T cell receptor beta chains given below trace back to one sample, sequenced in a study of breast tumors, draining lymph nodes, adjacent tissues. TCRdb used MiXCR to reprocess the multiplex PCR reads, holding one entry per CDR3 protein. The table shows about 20,000 distinct CDR3 sequences, with 32% occurring only once. The sample consisted of breast tumor tissue. These receptors all come from a female donor with breast cancer. Some clones in this sample may be carry-over from other donors' samples.

This clonotype was seen repeatedly, ten times or more. The chain employs TRBV5-1 and TRBJ2-1; 9 positions match TRBD2. The CDR3 length is 16 residues. V dropped 0 bases and J dropped 0; count of bases not matched to a gene: 1. CDR1 is SGHRS, CDR2 YFSETQ, per germline. This CDR3 reads CASSLGTSASYNEQFF. The CDR3 nucleotides read TGCGCCAGCAGCTTGGGGACTAGCGCCTCCTACAATGAGCAGTTCTTC.

This clonotype was detected ten times or more. This sequence joins TRBV19 and TRBJ2-1, with TRBD2 identical over 10 bases. Germline V lookup: CDR1 LNHDA, CDR2 SQIVND (reference sequence). J gave up 4 bases and V 4 bases, and 16 bases lay outside the gene matches. This CDR3 is 19 amino acids long. Written as DNA, the CDR3 is TGTGCCAGTAGTAATACGCTCCTAGCGGGAGAAGACCGATACAATGAGCAGTTCTTC. Its translation: CASSNTLLAGEDRYNEQFF.

This clonotype was picked up many times. The chain joins TRBV27 to TRBJ1-6; 7 nucleotides align to TRBD1. CDR3 length: 12 residues. J was trimmed by 10 bases and V by 9 bases; bases with no gene match: 6. Germline CDR1 is MNHEY and CDR2 is SMNVEV (reference sequence). CDR3 DNA: TGTGCCAGTCGACAGGGTTTGTCACCCCTCCACTTT. It translates to CASRQGLSPLHF.

For this clonotype: A read error is possible here, since a much larger clone lies one base away. The rearrangement joins TRBV6-6 to TRBJ1-5; D is undetermined. Germline V gene lookup returns CDR1 MNHNY and CDR2 SVGAGI (reference sequence). The CDR3 extends over 19 amino acids. The CDR3 sequence: CAGSYSSSWLAGGNQPQHF. The CDR3 DNA reads as TGTGCCGGCAGTTACTCGTCGTCTTGGCTGGCCGGGGGCAATCAGCCCCAGCATTTT.

This clonotype was picked up one time. The CDR3 coding sequence is TGTGCCAGCAGTCGGGACAGGGGCCGGAACACTGAAGCTTTCTTT. Protein: CASSRDRGRNTEAFF. The chain links TRBV2 to TRBJ1-1, with 10 bases identical to TRBD1. Germline V CDR1 and CDR2: SNHLY, FYNNEI. The CDR3 is 15 residues long. The ends lost 5 bases at V and 1 base at J; junction bases unmatched: 4.

The V call is TRBV7-2, the J call TRBJ2-3, with TRBD2 matching 9 bases. CDR1 SGHTA and CDR2 FQGNSA come from the germline V gene. This CDR3 contains 13 residues. The trim removed 4 bases at V and 7 bases at J, leaving 3 bases unmatched. CDR3 sequence: CASSSTSGNTQYF. Written as DNA, the CDR3 is TGTGCCAGCAGCTCGACTAGCGGAAATACGCAGTATTTT.

This clonotype was counted at least ten times. The chain combines TRBV7-6 with TRBJ2-1; TRBD2 aligns across 8 bases. V shed 5 bases, J shed 5 bases, and the junction held 5 bases outside the gene matches. The CDR3 extends over 14 amino acids. CDR1 is SGHVS, CDR2 FNYEAQ, per germline. CDR3 sequence: CASSILAANNEQFF. In nucleotides, the CDR3 is TGTGCCAGCAGCATACTAGCGGCCAACAATGAGCAGTTCTTC.

This sequence joins TRBV7-8 and TRBJ2-3, with a weak D call TRBD2 (5 bases). Trimming pared 4 bases from V and 6 bases from J, leaving 14 bases between. Germline lookup yields CDR1 SGHVS and CDR2 FQNEAQ. This CDR3 has 14 residues. CDR3: CASSSIGGYDTQYF. CDR3 nucleotide sequence: TGTGCCAGCAGCTCCATTGGCGGGTACGATACGCAGTATTTT.

This clonotype was counted many times. V usage is TRBV27 and J usage is TRBJ2-1; TRBD2 is a possible D gene (6 bases). V shed 3 bases and J shed 6 bases, with 15 bases lying between them. This CDR3 region has 15 residues. Germline loops: CDR1 MNHEY, CDR2 SMNVEV (reference sequence). The CDR3 region is CASSLWGVGGNEQFF. The CDR3 region has the DNA TGTGCCAGCAGTTTGTGGGGGGTGGGCGGCAATGAGCAGTTCTTC.

This clonotype was detected ten times or more. V gene TRBV6-2 or TRBV6-3 combines with J gene TRBJ2-1; weak D call: TRBD2 (6 bases). V was pared by 4 bases and J by 3 bases, with 10 bases between. The CDR3 is 14 residues long. Germline V gene lookup returns CDR1 MNHEY and CDR2 SVGEGT. This CDR3 reads CASSSSEDYNEQFF. DNA for the CDR3: TGTGCCAGCAGTTCTAGCGAAGACTACAATGAGCAGTTCTTC.

This clonotype was detected only a few times. One end of the junction does not line up with germline, which may come from a read error. CDR3 nucleotide sequence: TGTGCCAGCAGCTTGGGTGGGAGGCTATTCTCCTACGAGCAGTGCTTC. Translation: CASSLGGRLFSYEQCF. The chain recombines TRBV13 with TRBJ2-7, with D tentatively TRBD2 (6 bases). Germline lookup yields CDR1 PRHDT and CDR2 FYEKMQ (reference sequence). The CDR3 totals 16 residues.

The rearrangement links TRBV20-1 to TRBJ2-7, with TRBD1 matching over 8 bases. Germline V gives CDR1 DFQATT, CDR2 SNEGSKA (reference sequence). Trimming took 0 bases from V and 4 from J; bases not matched to a gene: 5. This CDR3 has 14 residues. The CDR3 bases are TGCAGTGCTAGAGATTTTACAGGGGGGTACGAGCAGTACTTC. This gives the protein CSARDFTGGYEQYF.

This clonotype was recorded at least ten times. The CDR3 is CSARGGGEAGELFF. CDR3 nucleotides: TGCAGTGCTAGAGGAGGAGGGGAGGCCGGGGAGCTGTTTTTT. V gene TRBV20-1 combines with J gene TRBJ2-2; weak D call: TRBD2 (6 bases). The CDR3 totals 14 residues. Germline V gene data show CDR1 as DFQATT and CDR2 as SNEGSKA (reference sequence). V lost 1 base and J lost 6, with 12 bases in between.

The chain is built from TRBV5-5 and TRBJ1-5, with a possible D match to TRBD1 (5 bases). CDR3 length: 13 amino acids. Trimming cost V 3 bases and J 7 bases, with 11 bases left between them. Germline V gene data show CDR1 as SGHKS and CDR2 as YYEKEE (reference sequence). CDR3 nucleotide sequence: TGTGCCAGCAGCTGGGGGTCAGAGCAGCCCCAGCATTTT. Its translation is CASSWGSEQPQHF. Complete variable domain (other parts from reference TRBV5-5 and TRBJ1-5): DAGVTQSPTHLIKTRGQQVTLRCSPISGHKSVSWYQQVLGQGPQFIFQYYEKEERGRGNFPDRFSARQFPNYSSELNVNALLLGDSALYLCASSWGSEQPQHFGDGTRLSIL.

This clonotype occurred once. V usage is TRBV24-1 and J usage is TRBJ2-5; a weak D match, TRBD2 (6 bases). From germline, CDR1 is KGHDR and CDR2 SFDVKD. CDR3 size: 14 residues. Trimming took 4 bases from V and 5 from J, leaving 13 bases between them. The CDR3 here is CATSDPGTAETQYF. The CDR3 nucleotides read TGTGCCACCAGTGACCCCGGGACTGCTGAGACCCAGTACTTC.

This clonotype was detected ten times or more. This sequence joins TRBV2 and TRBJ1-4; no reliable D call. The V end lost 10 bases, the J end lost 4 bases, and 10 bases lay between the germline ends. The CDR3 runs to 12 residues. Per germline, CDR1 SNHLY and CDR2 FYNNEI. The DNA of the CDR3 is TGTGCCACCCAACAGAGTAATGAAAAACTGTTTTTT. This translates into CATQQSNEKLFF.

This clonotype was observed once. This chain joins TRBV6-1 and TRBJ2-1; D possibly corresponds to TRBD1 (6 bases). CDR3 size: 13 residues. Germline V CDR1 and CDR2: MNHNS, SASEGT. Trimming pared 3 bases from V and 7 bases from J, leaving 10 bases between. CDR3 sequence: CASSEYRANEQFF. The CDR3 bases are TGTGCCAGCAGTGAGTACAGGGCTAATGAGCAGTTCTTC.

In its sample, this clonotype was seen many times. A much bigger clone sits one base away, suggesting this may be a read error. As DNA, the CDR3 is TGCAGTGCTAGAAGGACAGGGACGGGTGAGCAGTACTTC. Translation: CSARRTGTGEQYF. The chain employs TRBV20-1 and TRBJ2-7, with TRBD1 matching 8 bases. Germline loops: CDR1 DFQATT, CDR2 SNEGSKA (reference sequence). J gave up 7 bases and V 2 bases, and 7 bases lay outside the gene matches. CDR3 length: 13 amino acids.

This clonotype has ten or more counts. The chain employs TRBV9 and TRBJ2-1, with D perhaps TRBD1 or TRBD2 (5 bases each). The CDR3 loop spans 15 amino acids. Trimming removed 1 base from V and 9 bases from J, with 17 bases in between. CDR1 and CDR2 (germline): SGDLS, YYNGEE. This chain's CDR3 is CASSVQGSGIGEQFF. The DNA of the CDR3 is TGTGCCAGCAGCGTACAGGGATCGGGGATCGGTGAGCAGTTCTTC.

The chain uses TRBV6-1 and TRBJ2-3; TRBD1 agrees at 7 bases. The J call may be faulty, since TRBJ1-5 better matches the DNA end. This CDR3 is 17 amino acids long. CDR1 MNHNS and CDR2 SASEGT come from the germline V gene. The CDR3 sequence: CASSEAVAGGGTDTQHF. The CDR3 coding sequence is TGTGCCAGCAGTGAAGCCGTAGCGGGAGGGGGGACAGATACGCAGCATTTT.

This clonotype was recorded at least ten times. This chain connects TRBV27 to TRBJ2-1, with TRBD2 identical over 11 bases. V shed 4 bases and J 4 bases; nucleotides not matched to a gene: 9. The CDR3 has 17 residues. Germline lookup yields CDR1 MNHEY and CDR2 SMNVEV (reference sequence). Here the CDR3 DNA reads TGTGCCAGCAGTTCGAGACTAGCGGGATCATCGTACAATGAGCAGTTCTTC. As protein: CASSSRLAGSSYNEQFF.

In this sample, this clonotype turned up many times. This chain links TRBV9 with TRBJ2-5; 12 bases are shared with TRBD2. Looked up from germline, CDR1 is SGDLS and CDR2 is YYNGEE. This CDR3 contains 15 residues. V was pared by 0 bases and J by 4 bases, with 1 base of the junction left unmatched. CDR3 sequence (DNA): TGTGCCAGCAGCGTAGGGACTAGCGGGATAGAGACCCAGTACTTC. Protein sequence: CASSVGTSGIETQYF.

This clonotype was seen a few times. This rearrangement joins TRBV12-3 or TRBV12-4 to TRBJ2-4; TRBD1 might be the D (6 bases). The CDR3 sequence is 13 residues long. Trimming removed 6 bases from V and 4 bases from J, with 10 bases in between. CDR3 nucleotide sequence: TGTGCCAGCAGACGGGACACTAAAAACATTCAGTACTTC. Its translation: CASRRDTKNIQYF.

The chain combines TRBV24-1 with TRBJ1-5, with TRBD1 matching 9 bases. In germline, CDR1 is KGHDR, CDR2 SFDVKD. The ends lost 9 bases at V and 2 bases at J; junction bases unmatched: 10. The CDR3 has 16 residues. The CDR3 bases are TGTGCCACCTATACGGGACAGGGTAAGGGCAATCAGCCCCAGCATTTT. Protein: CATYTGQGKGNQPQHF.

This clonotype was found many times. The chain is built from TRBV6-6 and TRBJ2-1; D is ambiguous. This CDR3 comprises 13 residues. Trimming shortened V by 6 bases and J by 8 bases, and 14 bases separated the two germline ends. Germline-derived CDR1 and CDR2 are MNHNY and SVGAGI (reference sequence). Here the CDR3 reads CASSRSPEYEQFF. CDR3 coding DNA: TGTGCCAGCAGCAGGAGTCCCGAATATGAGCAGTTCTTC.

This clonotype was observed a single time. The chain is built from TRBV18 and TRBJ1-1, with 7 bases that match TRBD1. The germline CDR1 and CDR2 sequences are KGHSH and LQKENI. The CDR3 is made up of 12 amino acids. The V gene end was trimmed by 6 bases and the J gene end by 4 bases; junction bases not matched to a gene: 2. CDR3 protein: CASSRQGTEAFF. Written as DNA, the CDR3 is TGTGCCAGCTCGAGACAGGGCACTGAAGCTTTCTTT.

This clonotype was detected ten times or more. The J gene is TRBJ2-1, the V gene TRBV19, with TRBD1 identical over 7 bases. Looked up from germline, CDR1 is LNHDA and CDR2 is SQIVND (reference sequence). With 5 bases clipped from V and 4 bases from J, the junction kept 5 bases outside the gene matches. The CDR3 length is 14 residues. CDR3 region: CASSPRDRYNEQFF. Here the CDR3 DNA reads TGTGCCAGTAGTCCTCGGGACAGATACAATGAGCAGTTCTTC.

This clonotype has a count of ten or more. The chain combines TRBV10-2 with TRBJ2-7; the D gene is possibly TRBD1 (5 bases). This CDR3 has 13 residues. From germline, CDR1 is WSHSY and CDR2 SAAADI. Between the trimmed V and J ends, which lost 6 bases and 3 bases, there was a span of 12 bases. CDR3 nucleotides: TGCGCCAGCAGAAGACAGACAAACTACGAGCAGTACTTC. Amino acid sequence: CASRRQTNYEQYF.

This chain connects TRBV20-1 to TRBJ2-7; 15 bases align to TRBD2. The CDR3 runs to 17 residues. V gave up 0 bases and J gave up 2 bases; unmatched junction bases: 5. Germline CDR1 is DFQATT and CDR2 is SNEGSKA (reference sequence). Here the CDR3 reads CSARDPGLAGGPYEQYF. CDR3 nucleotides: TGCAGTGCTAGAGACCCGGGACTAGCGGGGGGTCCCTACGAGCAGTACTTC.